This T cell receptor (beta chain) originates from a study of follicular helper T cells after annual influenza vaccination. Of note for this clone: The antigen remains unidentified.

Profiled with immunoSEQ multiplex PCR; TCRdb holds only in-frame clones, not every one. The data hold around 490 clones, with approximately 86% observed a single time. As to time point: 2015-2016 season, 7 days after influenza vaccination. Sorted cTfh were non-naive CD4+CXCR5+PD-1+, either ICOS+CD38+ or ICOS-CD38-. Study-level points and caveats: Just about 10-22% of cells analyzed had recovered productive TCRB sequences.

Germline CDR1 LNHDA, CDR2 SQIVND (reference sequence). Trimming at V came to 4 bases and at J to 2 bases, leaving 6 bases not matched to a gene. The CDR3 runs 15 residues. This rearrangement joins TRBV19 to TRBJ2-5; 8 bases agree with TRBD2. Sequencing was performed on CXCR5+ CD38+ circulating T follicular helper cells from blood, taken 7 days after influenza vaccination. The subset was: circulating Tfh, non-naive CD4+CXCR5+PD-1+ (ICOS+CD38+ or ICOS-CD38-). The TCR originated in an adult who received the influenza vaccine. The CDR3 nucleotides read TGTGCCAGTAGTACTGACAGCGGGAGTCAAGAGACCCAGTACTTC. Translated: CASSTDSGSQETQYF.